The entry below describes one T cell receptor beta chain. Its antigen is unknown. This record comes from a study of OX40 agonist ivuxolimab in advanced cancers. The overall study: Patients were infused with ivuxolimab every 2 weeks at 0.01 to 10 mg/kg. Study results and caveats: Average numbers of expanded clones were greater in CD8+ T cells than in CD4+.

With autoimmune disease history or systemic immunosuppression, patients were excluded. Here immunoSEQ multiplex PCR was the method, and the copy in TCRdb shows in-frame clones only, minus some. The table shows approximately 58,000 clones, with 86% occurring only once. The sequence came from an adult with an advanced solid tumor such as melanoma, head and neck, liver or kidney cancer. Specimen: CD4+ or CD8+ T cells sorted from blood, collected in a trial of the OX40 agonist ivuxolimab.

Here the CDR3 DNA reads TGCGCCAGCAGCTTGGCAAGCCGGACTAGCGGGGGCTACAATGAGCAGTTCTTC. Translated: CASSLASRTSGGYNEQFF. The chain joins TRBV5-1 to TRBJ2-1, with 13 nucleotides matching TRBD2. V lost 0 bases and J lost 3; bases outside the gene matches: 6. CDR1 is SGHRS and CDR2 is YFSETQ in the germline V gene. This CDR3 region has 18 residues.